This entry describes one T cell receptor (beta chain). Its binding antigen is unknown. Base qualities were left out, and no much larger clone turns up one base away. This sample was taken from a study of T cell responses to AZD1222 COVID-19 vaccine (dated by TCRdb to the early 2020s). For context, the study as a whole: TCR sequencing was performed for 230 to 250 trial participants, of whom some 200 were given two doses of AZD1222 and around 25 were given two doses of MenACWY control vaccine. Trial participants were enrolled by age into subgroups of 18-55, 56-69 and 70-plus years, and around 150, 29 and 61 TCR-sequenced participants, respectively, were included in these subgroups.

The sample's time point, from its label and the paper: about 28 days (+/-7) after the second vaccine dose. The treatment or condition label for this specimen denotes: meningococcal conjugate vaccine given as trial control. Samples from vaccinated people were obtained from the UK trials COV001 and COV002, which included a single-blind randomized controlled phase 2/3 trial of AZD1222 (ChAdOx1 nCoV-19) in healthy adults. For TCRbeta chain sequencing, PBMC samples were collected from trial participants at day 0 and at day 28 after the second dose. General conclusions and limits of the study: No day 14 peak-response samples were available, so repertoires were characterized only after the peak T cell response. Conclusions about previously exposed vaccinees were limited because only a handful of AZD1222 recipients were SARS-CoV-2 seropositive at baseline. Participants were mostly white British and included more females than males, and it was suggested by the authors that clonal diversity may have been underestimated. Reportedly, close to half of the unique spike-specific TCRs recognized epitopes lying outside the regions that are mutated in the B.1.351 and B.1.1.7 variants. After two AZD1222 doses, spike-specific TCR breadth and depth were significantly higher than at day 0 and than in MenACWY recipients. The whole spike protein was spanned by vaccine-associated CD4 TCRs, and dominant responses were seen in regions 160-218 and 743-854. The 56-69-year group was small, and its depth increase did not reach significance, likely because of low power.

CDR1 and CDR2 are read off the germline V gene as ENHRY and SYGVKD. Counted from cysteine to phenylalanine, this CDR3 has 15 amino acids. Just the 45-base CDR3 DNA is kept, in frame starting at base 1. Trimming takes 2 bases off V and 6 bases off J; junction bases not matched to a gene: 6. The CDR3 regions of human TCRbeta chains were analyzed by immunosequencing. In the paper's pipeline: Repertoire TCRs were matched against a reference library of SARS-CoV-2-specific TCRs generated with the MIRA antigen-specificity platform. Breadth was defined as the fraction of unique TCRs that were SARS-CoV-2-associated, and depth was defined as the fraction of total T cells that were SARS-CoV-2-associated. Using the MIRA data, every spike-specific TCR was mapped to the spike region that the TCR reacted to and assigned to either a CD4 or a CD8 class. Log10-transformed breadth and depth values were compared by one-way ANOVA with Sidak's multiple comparisons tests. In its TCRdb copy, this immuneACCESS table keeps in-frame sequences only and misses some clones. Where compared with another copy, unresolved V genes explain less than half of these, and the others have no known cause. D and trimming come from the DNA, and the V and J calls and clone size come from that table. The table for this sample lists fewer than 200,000 clones; around 90% of them were counted only once. Roughly 4% of the sample is in the top ten clones.

The chain is made from TRBV10-3 and TRBJ1-4; TRBD1 lines up with 7 middle nucleotides. The specimen comprised peripheral blood, sampled 28 days after the second dose of the MenACWY control vaccine. This clonotype was obtained from an adult who received the MenACWY meningococcal vaccine as a control. The DNA sequence is given as TGTGCCATCAGTGAGGCGACAGGGACCCATGAAAAACTGTTTTTT. It is translated as CAISEATGTHEKLFF.